A selection of T cell receptor beta chains follows, all from one sample in a study of OX40 agonist ivuxolimab in advanced cancers. The table came from immunoSEQ multiplex PCR; TCRdb's copy has only in-frame clones and leaves some out. The table records over 95,000 clones, over 75% of them present only once. Sample: CD4+ or CD8+ T cells sorted from blood, taken in a trial of the OX40 agonist ivuxolimab. The receptor source for this set is an adult with an advanced solid tumor such as melanoma, head and neck, liver or kidney cancer. CDR3s include the opening cysteine and the closing phenylalanine or tryptophan. The D gene is left open where the match is weak. Rows may omit the clone size; those that give it use once, few, many or a size class.

clone_size j_call d_call v_call cdr3_nt cdr3_aa
few TRBJ2-5 TRBD1 TRBV28 TGTGCCAGCAGTTCCTTCGCCCTGACAGGGGAGAAGACCCAGTACTTC CASSSFALTGEKTQYF
- TRBJ2-7 - TRBV18 TGTGCCAGCTCTCGGCTAGTGGGCCCGACAGAGCAGTACTTC CASSRLVGPTEQYF
- TRBJ1-1 - TRBV7-9 TGTGCCAGCAGCCCTCACCAACAGGGCTACACTGAAGCTTTCTTT CASSPHQQGYTEAFF
- TRBJ1-1 TRBD1 TRBV9 TGTGCCAGCAGCGTATCCGGACAGGCAGTCACTGAAGCTTTCTTT CASSVSGQAVTEAFF
- TRBJ2-1 TRBD2 TRBV15 TGTGCCACCAACCTCCAACTAGCGGGAGCTACAAATGAGCAGTTCTTC CATNLQLAGATNEQFF
- TRBJ1-5 - TRBV6-5 TGTGCCAGCAGTTATCTGGGGGTGAATCAGCCCCAGCATTTT CASSYLGVNQPQHF
once TRBJ2-5 - TRBV6-1 TGTGCCAGCAGTGAAGGAGAGACCCAGTACTTC CASSEGETQYF
- TRBJ2-5 TRBD1 TRBV10-3 TGTGCCATCAGTGTGACAGGGGGCCGAGAGACCCAGTACTTC CAISVTGGRETQYF
once TRBJ2-5 TRBD2 TRBV18 TGTGCCAGCTCACTCGTCTCTAGCGGGAGGTCACAAGAGACCCAGTACTTC CASSLVSSGRSQETQYF
- TRBJ2-1 TRBD1 TRBV28 TGTGCCAGCAGTACCCCCGGACAGGGGTACAATGAGCAGTTCTTC CASSTPGQGYNEQFF
- TRBJ2-7 - TRBV10-1 TGCGCCAGCAGTGAGTCGGGACCGCCCTACGAGCAGTACTTC CASSESGPPYEQYF
- TRBJ2-1 - TRBV29-1 TGCAGCGGCAGACAGGACGGCTCCTACAATGAGCAGTTCTTC CSGRQDGSYNEQFF
- TRBJ1-5 - TRBV2 TGTGCCAGCAGAGGAAGAGGGTTTGGACAGCCCCAGCATTTT CASRGRGFGQPQHF
once TRBJ1-5 - TRBV10-2 TGCGCCAGCAGTGAGTCGACTCGGGGTCCCAATCAGCCCCAGCATTTT CASSESTRGPNQPQHF
- TRBJ2-1 TRBD2 TRBV27 TGTGCCAGCAGTTTTCGGGAGGGTAATGAGCAGTTCTTC CASSFREGNEQFF
- TRBJ2-1 - TRBV5-6 TGTGCCAGCAGCTTCGGGGGTTCTGAGCAGTTCTTC CASSFGGSEQFF
- TRBJ2-7 - TRBV21-1 TGTGCCAGTCACCTCCCTCCCCAGGGGATTTTCTACGAGCAGTACTTC CASHLPPQGIFYEQYF
- TRBJ2-5 TRBD1 TRBV27 TGTGCCAGCAGTTTGACAGGGGGAGAGACCCAGTACTTC CASSLTGGETQYF
- TRBJ2-3 TRBD2 TRBV15 TGTGCCACCAGCAGAGATAGGGCGGGAGGGCGAGATACGCAGTATTTT CATSRDRAGGRDTQYF
- TRBJ1-3 TRBD1 TRBV9 TGTGCCAGCAGCGATCGGACAGGGCCTGGAAACACCATATATTTT CASSDRTGPGNTIYF
- TRBJ1-4 TRBD1 TRBV7-6 TGTGCCAGCAGCCCAAACAGGGGGAGTACGGAAAAACTGTTTTTT CASSPNRGSTEKLFF
- TRBJ1-1 - TRBV28 TGTGCCAGCACCACACTGAGGGGAGGCAACACTGAAGCTTTCTTT CASTTLRGGNTEAFF
- TRBJ2-1 TRBD2 TRBV18 TGTGCCAGCTCACCACAGTTTGGGCTAGCGGACTCCTACAATGAGCAGTTCTTC CASSPQFGLADSYNEQFF
- TRBJ2-3 TRBD1 TRBV7-3 TGTGCCAGCAGCCTTTGGGACAGTGATACGCAGTATTTT CASSLWDSDTQYF
once TRBJ2-5 - TRBV28 TGTGCCAGCAGCCCCGGGGCCCGTGAGACCCAGTACTTC CASSPGARETQYF
once TRBJ2-1 - TRBV28 TGTGCCAGCATTAGAGGGTCTTCCTACAATGAGCAGTTCTTC CASIRGSSYNEQFF